One sample yielded the 25 T cell receptor beta chains listed below, sequenced in a study of cytomegalovirus exposure and HLA in healthy donors. PCR primers comprised 60 Vbeta and 13 Jbeta primers. Libraries were prepared by immunoSEQ multiplex PCR; TCRdb keeps only in-frame clonotypes and omits some of them. This table has some 180,000 clones, roughly four fifths appearing once. Sequenced sample: PBMCs. The receptors come from a woman under 30 in good health and CMV-seronegative.

V usage is TRBV7-9 and J usage is TRBJ1-2, with 10 bases that match TRBD1. The V segment lost 4 bases and the J segment 4 bases; nucleotides outside the gene matches: 3. CDR1 is SEHNR and CDR2 is FQNEAQ in the germline V gene (reference sequence). The CDR3 loop spans 14 amino acids. CDR3 bases: TGTGCCAGCAGCTCGACAGGGGGCATCTATGGCTACACCTTC. This translates into CASSSTGGIYGYTF. Filled out from reference TRBV7-9 and TRBJ1-2, the complete variable domain reads DTGVSQNPRHKITKRGQNVTFRCDPISEHNRLYWYRQTLGQGPEFLTYFQNEAQLEKSRLLSDRFSAERPKGSFSTLEIQRTEQGDSAMYLCASSSTGGIYGYTFGSGTRLTVV.

This chain connects TRBV19 to TRBJ2-2; D unclear. The CDR3 extends over 14 amino acids. Germline V gives CDR1 LNHDA, CDR2 SQIVND (reference sequence). V lost 7 bases and J 4 bases, leaving 13 bases between the germline ends. The CDR3 here is CASTWLEPTGELFF. CDR3 nucleotides: TGTGCCAGTACGTGGCTAGAGCCCACCGGGGAGCTGTTTTTT.

This chain joins TRBV11-2 and TRBJ2-3; 9 positions agree with TRBD2. With 7 bases clipped from V and 1 base from J, the junction kept 6 bases outside the gene matches. CDR3 length equals 15 residues. CDR1 and CDR2 (germline): SGHAT, FQNNGV. CDR3: CASTPIAGGTDTQYF. As DNA, the CDR3 is TGTGCCAGCACCCCGATAGCGGGAGGCACAGATACGCAGTATTTT.

The chain joins TRBV7-9 to TRBJ1-4, with unresolved D. CDR1 and CDR2 from the germline V gene are SEHNR and FQNEAQ (reference sequence). CDR3 size: 11 residues. Trimming stripped 5 bases from V and 6 bases from J, with 4 bases between. The CDR3 coding sequence is TGTGCCAGCAGCCGGGATGAAAAACTGTTTTTT. Encoded protein: CASSRDEKLFF. The variable domain in full, with the rest retrieved from reference TRBV7-9 and TRBJ1-4, is DTGVSQNPRHKITKRGQNVTFRCDPISEHNRLYWYRQTLGQGPEFLTYFQNEAQLEKSRLLSDRFSAERPKGSFSTLEIQRTEQGDSAMYLCASSRDEKLFFGSGTQLSVL.

For this clone: The junction differs from germline at one of its ends, possibly a read error. Within the sample, other DNA sequences also encode this same CDR3. The J gene is TRBJ1-2, the V gene TRBV27; 12 positions match TRBD1. CDR1 MNHEY and CDR2 SMNVEV come from the germline V gene (reference sequence). The CDR3 length is 15 residues. The CDR3 DNA reads TGTGCCAGCAGATCCGGGACAGGGGGCAACTACGGCTACACCTTC. It is translated as CASRSGTGGNYGYTF.

The chain carries TRBV7-9 and TRBJ2-7; 12 nucleotides align to TRBD2. Losses at the gene ends were 5 bases for V and 3 bases for J; bases not matched to a gene: 8. Germline assignment: CDR1 SEHNR and CDR2 FQNEAQ (reference sequence). CDR3 length: 16 amino acids. CDR3 coding DNA: TGTGCCAGCAGCCCGATACTAGCGGGAGGAGGCTACGAGCAGTACGTC. This translates into CASSPILAGGGYEQYV.

This clone was observed a handful of times. The chain is built from TRBV5-1 and TRBJ2-7; TRBD1 aligns across 10 bases. The V gene end was trimmed by 5 bases and the J gene end by 8 bases; junction bases not matched to a gene: 13. The CDR3 is made up of 15 amino acids. Germline CDR1 SGHRS, CDR2 YFSETQ. For the CDR3, the DNA is TGCGCCAGCAGACCACAGGGGGGACAGGGGTGGAAGCAGTACTTC. Translated, it gives CASRPQGGQGWKQYF.

This clone was seen just once. The CDR3 DNA follows: TGTGCCAGCAGTCTGACTAGCGGGAGGCTAAATGAGCAGTTCTTC. This sequence encodes CASSLTSGRLNEQFF. J is TRBJ2-1 and V is TRBV27, with 13 positions matching TRBD2. The J segment lost 7 bases and the V segment lost 5 bases, leaving 5 bases of the junction unmatched. The germline CDR1 and CDR2 sequences are MNHEY and SMNVEV (reference sequence). This CDR3 has 15 residues.

The gene calls are TRBV25-1 and TRBJ2-7, with a possible D match to TRBD2 (5 bases). V was cut by 3 bases and J by 5 bases, with 17 bases left in between. Germline-derived CDR1 and CDR2 are MGHDK and SYGVNS. This CDR3 is built from 15 residues. As DNA, the CDR3 is TGTGCCAGCAGTGATGGAGGATCGGACCTTGACGAGCAGTACTTC. Amino acid sequence: CASSDGGSDLDEQYF.

The CDR3 bases are TGTGCCAGTAGTCAGGGGTCTGGGGCCAACGTCCTGACTTTC. It codes for CASSQGSGANVLTF. This chain uses TRBV19 with TRBJ2-6; a weak D match, TRBD1 (6 bases). The germline gives CDR1 LNHDA, CDR2 SQIVND (reference sequence). This CDR3 contains 14 residues. V lost 5 bases to trimming and J lost 1 base, with 6 bases between them.

The chain employs TRBV7-2 and TRBJ2-3; 7 bases are a match to TRBD2. Losses at the gene ends were 1 base for V and 3 bases for J; bases not matched to a gene: 1. This CDR3 has 14 amino acids. Germline loops: CDR1 SGHTA, CDR2 FQGNSA. The CDR3, as DNA: TGTGCCAGCAGCTTAGACGGGGGGACAGATACGCAGTATTTT. Protein product: CASSLDGGTDTQYF.

V gene TRBV27 combines with J gene TRBJ2-7; 7 bases fit TRBD1. CDR3 length equals 15 residues. The germline CDR1 and CDR2 sequences are MNHEY and SMNVEV (reference sequence). The V segment lost 6 bases and the J segment 0 bases; nucleotides outside the gene matches: 8. CDR3 loop: CASSSTGTDSYEQYF. CDR3 sequence (DNA): TGTGCCAGCAGCTCCACCGGGACAGACTCCTACGAGCAGTACTTC.

The chain has TRBV2 and TRBJ1-6; D is uncertain. V was cut by 7 bases and J by 9 bases, with 16 bases left in between. The CDR3 spans 14 residues. Germline V gives CDR1 SNHLY, CDR2 FYNNEI. The CDR3 DNA sequence: TGTGCCAGCAAGGTGGAGTACGGTGGTTCACCCCTCCACTTT. Amino acid sequence: CASKVEYGGSPLHF.

A single count supports this clone. This chain uses TRBV2 with TRBJ2-5; possibly TRBD2 for D (6 bases). The germline V gene has CDR1 SNHLY and CDR2 FYNNEI. V lost 7 bases, J lost 1 base, and 19 bases lay in between. The CDR3 loop spans 16 amino acids. CDR3 sequence reads: CASTGFLRGSQETQYF. The CDR3 coding sequence is TGTGCCAGCACCGGATTTCTGCGGGGAAGCCAAGAGACCCAGTACTTC.

The gene calls are TRBV4-2 and TRBJ2-1; D gene uncertain. Trimming shortened V by 1 base and J by 9 bases, and 7 bases separated the two germline ends. CDR3 size: 12 residues. The germline V gene encodes CDR1 LGHNA and CDR2 YNFKEQ. CDR3 nucleotide sequence: TGTGCCAGCAGCCAAGTAAGCCGTGAGCAGTTCTTC. It encodes CASSQVSREQFF.

The chain links TRBV20-1 to TRBJ2-7, with 10 bases lining up with TRBD1. The CDR3 runs 11 residues. CDR1 is DFQATT, CDR2 SNEGSKA, per germline (reference sequence). J was trimmed by 6 bases and V by 5 bases; bases with no gene match: 1. The CDR3 reads CSAGTGVEQYF. CDR3 bases: TGCAGTGCTGGGACAGGGGTCGAGCAGTACTTC.

The CDR3 bases are TGTGCCAGCAGCACCAAGGCGGGACAGTTCCCCCCGGAGACCCAGTACTTC. This translates into CASSTKAGQFPPETQYF. The chain recombines TRBV21-1 with TRBJ2-5; TRBD1 is the table's D call and was not checked against the DNA. TRBV21-1 is an annotated pseudogene. There are 17 residues in the CDR3.

This clone was recorded only once. V is TRBV5-1 and J is TRBJ1-2; D is undetermined. Germline CDR1 is SGHRS and CDR2 is YFSETQ. The CDR3 sequence is 12 residues long. With 3 bases removed from V and 3 bases from J, the gap between germline ends came to 6 bases. The CDR3 spells CASSSGDYGYTF. In DNA form, the CDR3 reads TGCGCCAGCAGCTCGGGAGACTATGGCTACACCTTC.

This clone showed up just once. The chain has TRBV11-3 and TRBJ2-3, with 9 bases matching TRBD1. Germline CDR1 reads SGHNT; CDR2 reads YENEEA. Trimming at V came to 1 base and at J to 4 bases, leaving 6 bases not matched to a gene. The CDR3 is 16 residues long. The CDR3 loop is CASSLGGTGLADTQYF. CDR3 coding DNA: TGTGCCAGCAGCTTAGGAGGGACAGGGCTTGCAGATACGCAGTATTTT.

This chain uses TRBV11-2 with TRBJ2-3, with 10 bases that match TRBD2. The CDR3 extends over 14 amino acids. Germline loops: CDR1 SGHAT, CDR2 FQNNGV. The V gene end was trimmed by 1 base and the J gene end by 6 bases; junction bases not matched to a gene: 1. This CDR3 is CASSLGSGRDTQYF. The CDR3 region has the DNA TGTGCCAGCAGCTTAGGTAGCGGGAGGGATACGCAGTATTTT.

The gene calls are TRBV12-5 and TRBJ2-1; perhaps TRBD2 as D (5 bases). Trimming cost V 3 bases and J 7 bases, with 13 bases left between them. Germline V gene sequence: CDR1 LGHNT, CDR2 FRNRAP. The CDR3 is made up of 14 amino acids. This CDR3 reads CASGFEGQINEQFF. The CDR3 DNA reads as TGTGCTAGTGGTTTTGAGGGCCAAATAAATGAGCAGTTCTTC. Full variable domain (missing parts from reference TRBV12-5 and TRBJ2-1): DARVTQTPRHKVTEMGQEVTMRCQPILGHNTVFWYRQTMMQGLELLAYFRNRAPLDDSGMPKDRFSAEMPDATLATLKIQPSEPRDSAVYFCASGFEGQINEQFFGPGTRLTVL.

Ten or more counts support this clone. The sample has other DNA sequences that encode this CDR3 too. The CDR3 DNA sequence: TGTGCCAGCAGACAGCGGGAGTCCTACGAGCAGTACTTC. This encodes CASRQRESYEQYF. This rearrangement joins TRBV6-5 to TRBJ2-7, with TRBD2 matching 8 bases. This CDR3 has 13 residues. With V trimmed by 6 bases and J by 1 base, 2 bases remained unmatched. Germline V gene lookup returns CDR1 MNHEY and CDR2 SVGAGI.

The V call is TRBV28, the J call TRBJ2-7; 8 bases match TRBD1. Germline V gene data show CDR1 as MDHEN and CDR2 as SYDVKM. The V and J ends lost 8 bases and 1 base, in that order; junction bases with no gene match: 13. CDR3 size: 16 residues. The CDR3, as DNA: TGTGCCAGCTTTTCCCCGGGGACAGGTAAATCCTACGAGCAGTACTTC. It specifies CASFSPGTGKSYEQYF.

The V and J genes are TRBV18 and TRBJ2-7, with D possibly matching TRBD2 (6 bases). V gave up 4 bases and J gave up 7 bases, with 17 bases separating them. CDR1 and CDR2 from the germline V gene are KGHSH and LQKENI. The CDR3 totals 14 residues. The CDR3 here is CASSLLPEAGEQYV. The CDR3 DNA is TGTGCCAGCTCACTCCTTCCGGAGGCGGGAGAGCAGTACGTC.

The chain has TRBV5-1 and TRBJ2-2; maybe TRBD1 (6 bases). CDR1 SGHRS and CDR2 YFSETQ come from the germline V gene. The CDR3 totals 15 residues. The V end was cut by 6 bases, the J end by 2 bases, with 14 bases between. In nucleotides, the CDR3 is TGCGCCAGCACCTCGACAGGAAGTAACACCGGGGAGCTGTTTTTT. Residues: CASTSTGSNTGELFF.